This T cell receptor (beta chain) was profiled in a study of lymphopenia after photon versus proton radiotherapy. Whole-study findings and limits: Under photons, naive T cells and diversity fell while effector/memory populations rose. After lymphocyte nadir, photon-treated repertoires showed oligoclonal expansion, especially CD8+ Temra.

Measured with immunoSEQ multiplex PCR; TCRdb has only the in-frame clones, and not every one. The sample yields approximately 35,000 clones, about 90% seen once. On this clone: Antigen unknown.

CDR1 GTSNPN and CDR2 SVGIG come from the germline V gene (reference sequence). CDR3 length: 14 amino acids. The V gene lost 5 bases and the J gene lost 3 bases, with 17 bases spanning the gap. The receptor comes from a woman in her 50s with pancreatic cancer. The chain carries TRBV30 and TRBJ2-7; D perhaps matches TRBD1 (6 bases). The source was peripheral blood, collected from a patient treated with photon-based radiotherapy. The CDR3 DNA sequence: TGTGCCTGGGAACCCCGACAGGCCGGCTACGAGCAGTACTTC. It codes for CAWEPRQAGYEQYF.